This TCR beta chain originates from a study of T cell responses to AZD1222 COVID-19 vaccine. Study overall: Both about-4-week and about-12-week second-dose recipients were combined.

TCRdb's copy holds only in-frame clones and misses some; the assay was immunoSEQ multiplex PCR. Here the sample spans 150,000 to 200,000 clones, roughly 94% being singletons. The V end was cut by 0 bases, the J end by 4 bases, with 19 bases between. This CDR3 contains 18 residues. The germline V gene encodes CDR1 LGHNA and CDR2 YNFKEQ. The sequencing here drew on peripheral blood, taken on day 0 of AZD1222 vaccination. The TCR comes from an adult in good health. V and J are TRBV4-2 and TRBJ1-5; a possible D gene is TRBD1 (5 bases). This CDR3 reads CASSQDWRGQVGNQPQHF. CDR3 DNA sequence: TGTGCCAGCAGCCAAGATTGGAGGGGCCAGGTTGGGAATCAGCCCCAGCATTTT.